The following is a T cell receptor (beta chain) sequence with its context. The antigen is undetermined. A J-beta primer mix and a sample-barcoded 5' primer were used in a second PCR of roughly 6 to 12 cycles. Tagging of each cDNA molecule was performed by a template-switch adaptor with 12 random nucleotides. TCRdb called the 5' RACE reads again in MiXCR, with one record for every CDR3 protein. The sample lists 650,000 to 700,000 distinct CDR3 sequences, roughly half occurring once. These data come from a study of blood T cells in healthy people across ages. Study results and limitations: Observed TCR beta diversity per million T cells went down as age went up. This fall followed a roughly linear course with age.

The sample comprised blood. The TCR was taken from a woman older than 75 in good health.

The CDR3 is CSARKFQTSDQETQYF. The CDR3 nucleotides read TGCAGTGCTAGAAAGTTTCAGACTAGCGACCAAGAGACCCAGTACTTC. The chain links TRBV20-1 to TRBJ2-5; TRBD2 matches 8 bases. The V segment lost 2 bases and the J segment 0 bases; nucleotides outside the gene matches: 8. Germline V gives CDR1 DFQATT, CDR2 SNEGSKA (reference sequence). The CDR3 totals 16 residues.